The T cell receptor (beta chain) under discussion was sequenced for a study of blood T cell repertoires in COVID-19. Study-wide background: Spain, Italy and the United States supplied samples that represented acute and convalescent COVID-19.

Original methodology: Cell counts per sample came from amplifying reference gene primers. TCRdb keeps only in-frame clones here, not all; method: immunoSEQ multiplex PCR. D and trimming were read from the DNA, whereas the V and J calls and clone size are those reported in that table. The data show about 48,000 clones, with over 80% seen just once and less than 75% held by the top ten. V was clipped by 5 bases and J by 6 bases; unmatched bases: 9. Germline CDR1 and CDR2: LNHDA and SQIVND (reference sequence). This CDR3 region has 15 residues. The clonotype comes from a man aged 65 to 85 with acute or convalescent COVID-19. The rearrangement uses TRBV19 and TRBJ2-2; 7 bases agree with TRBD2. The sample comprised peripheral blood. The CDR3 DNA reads TGTGCCAGTAGTGCTACCAGGACTAGAGCCGGGGAGCTGTTTTTT. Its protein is CASSATRTRAGELFF.